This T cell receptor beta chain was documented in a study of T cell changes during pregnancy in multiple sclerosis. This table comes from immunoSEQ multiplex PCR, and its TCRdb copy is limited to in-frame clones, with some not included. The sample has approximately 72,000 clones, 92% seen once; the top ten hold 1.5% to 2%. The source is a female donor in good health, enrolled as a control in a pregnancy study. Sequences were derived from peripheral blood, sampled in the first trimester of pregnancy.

The CDR3 DNA sequence: TGTGCCAGCAGTCCCTACGACAGGAACACTGAAGCTTTCTTT. Its protein product is CASSPYDRNTEAFF. This chain uses TRBV28 with TRBJ1-1, with a tentative D call TRBD1 (5 bases). This CDR3 has 14 amino acids. With 5 bases removed from V and 1 base from J, the gap between germline ends came to 11 bases. The germline V gene encodes CDR1 MDHEN and CDR2 SYDVKM.